This T cell receptor beta chain was recovered during a study of CD8 T cells in Susac syndrome. Negative isolation was used for CD8+ and CD4+ T cells, and FACS enrichment was applied to TEMRA cells. Trimming shortened V by 0 bases and J by 0 bases, and 9 bases separated the two germline ends. The CDR3 is 16 residues long. The germline gives CDR1 LGHDT, CDR2 YNNKEL (reference sequence). An input of about 0.5 to 1 ug of RNA was subjected to reverse transcription using random hexamers. Multiplex immunoSEQ PCR targeted 54 Vbeta and 13 Jbeta TCR beta segments. TCRdb fed the immunoSEQ multiplex PCR reads into MiXCR, producing one record per CDR3 protein. The sample yields some 120,000 distinct CDR3 sequences, approximately 91% seen once.

The chain uses TRBV3-1 and TRBJ2-1; D perhaps matches TRBD2 (5 bases). The sequenced sample consisted of CD4+ T cells from PBMCs. The sequence was collected from a human donor in good health. The CDR3 bases are TGTGCCAGCAGCCAAGATCCTAGCCACTCCTACAATGAGCAGTTCTTC. Translated, it gives CASSQDPSHSYNEQFF.